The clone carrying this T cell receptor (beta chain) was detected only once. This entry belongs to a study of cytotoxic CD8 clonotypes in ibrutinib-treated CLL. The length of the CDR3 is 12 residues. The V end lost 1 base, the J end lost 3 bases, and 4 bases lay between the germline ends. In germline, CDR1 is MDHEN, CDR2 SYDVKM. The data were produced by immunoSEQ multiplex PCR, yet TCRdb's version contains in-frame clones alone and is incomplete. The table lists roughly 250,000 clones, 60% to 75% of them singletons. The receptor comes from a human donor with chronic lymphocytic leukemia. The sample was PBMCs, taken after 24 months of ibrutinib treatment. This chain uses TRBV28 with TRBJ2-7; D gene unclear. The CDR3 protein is CASSLSGYEQYF. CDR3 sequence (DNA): TGTGCCAGCAGTTTATCCGGCTACGAGCAGTACTTC. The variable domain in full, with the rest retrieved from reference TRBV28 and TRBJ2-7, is DVKVTQSSRYLVKRTGEKVFLECVQDMDHENMFWYRQDPGLGLRLIYFSYDVKMKEKGDIPEGYSVSREKKERFSLILESASTNQTSMYLCASSLSGYEQYFGPGTRLTVT.